These T cell receptor beta chains were read from a single sample in a study of PD-1 blockade in classical Hodgkin lymphoma. TCRdb's table, derived via immunoSEQ multiplex PCR, lists solely in-frame clones and lacks some. This repertoire shows approximately 96,000 clones, 93% found once; its top ten account for under 2%. The sample was peripheral blood mononuclear cells (PBMCs), taken before the fourth cycle of nivolumab. The receptors shown here come from a human donor with classical Hodgkin lymphoma. CDR3s include the opening cysteine and the closing phenylalanine or tryptophan. The D gene is left open where the match is weak.

>.|TRBJ1-3|TRBV7-9
TGTGCCAGCAGCTCAACGAGCTCTGGAAACACCATATATTTT
CASSSTSSGNTIYF
>.|TRBJ2-7|TRBV5-1
TGCGCCAGCAGCGGGAGGGGGGCCCCCTCCTACGAGCAGTACTTC
CASSGRGAPSYEQYF
>.|TRBJ2-3|TRBV7-7
TGTGCTAGCATATCGGTCTCCCTTCGCTCGCAGTATTTT
CASISVSLRSQYF
>.|TRBJ1-4|TRBV28
TGTGCCAGCAGACGCGGGTCAATAGGAGAAAAACTGTTTTTT
CASRRGSIGEKLFF
>TRBD2|TRBJ2-2|TRBV13
TGTGCCACAAAGCGGGAGGCGGAAGCCGGGGAGCTGTTTTTT
CATKREAEAGELFF
>.|TRBJ2-1|TRBV9
TGTGCCAGCAGCCCCCGGGGCGCTGAGCAGTTCTTC
CASSPRGAEQFF
>TRBD1|TRBJ1-1|TRBV5-1
TGCGCCAGCAGCCCGTGGACAGGCCTGAACACTGAAGCTTTCTTT
CASSPWTGLNTEAFF
>.|TRBJ1-2|TRBV12-5
TGTGCTAGTGGTACCCCGGGACTAAACTATGGCTACACCTTC
CASGTPGLNYGYTF
>TRBD2|TRBJ2-7|TRBV7-8
TGTGCCAGCACCCCGGGGGGGGCCCCCTACGAGCAGTACTTC
CASTPGGAPYEQYF
>.|TRBJ2-7|TRBV6-5
TGTGCCAGCAGTCCCGGGACCCACTACGAGCAGTACTTC
CASSPGTHYEQYF
>.|TRBJ2-2|TRBV9
TGTGCCAGCAGCGTATCCCCCTCCGGGGAGCTGTTTTTT
CASSVSPSGELFF
>TRBD2|TRBJ2-1|TRBV28
TGTGCCAGCAGTTTGCGACTAGCGGGAGTGATTCTCGGCTACAATGAGCAGTTCTTC
CASSLRLAGVILGYNEQFF